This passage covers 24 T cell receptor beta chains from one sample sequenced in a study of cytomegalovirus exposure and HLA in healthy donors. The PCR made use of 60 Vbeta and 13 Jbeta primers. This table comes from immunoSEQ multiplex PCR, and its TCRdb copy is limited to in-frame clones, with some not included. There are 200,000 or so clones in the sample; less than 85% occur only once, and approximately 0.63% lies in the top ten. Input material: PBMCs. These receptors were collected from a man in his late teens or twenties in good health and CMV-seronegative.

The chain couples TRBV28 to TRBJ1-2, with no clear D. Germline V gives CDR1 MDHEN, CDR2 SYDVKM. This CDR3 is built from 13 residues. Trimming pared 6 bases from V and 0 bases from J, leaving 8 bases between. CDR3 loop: CASRRMSNYGYTF. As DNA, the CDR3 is TGTGCCAGCAGGAGGATGTCTAACTATGGCTACACCTTC.

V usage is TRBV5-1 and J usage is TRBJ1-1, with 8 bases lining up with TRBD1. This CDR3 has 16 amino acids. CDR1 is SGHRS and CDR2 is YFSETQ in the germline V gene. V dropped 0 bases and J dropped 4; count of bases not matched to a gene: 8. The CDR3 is CASSLGPGGTGTEAFF. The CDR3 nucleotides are TGCGCCAGCAGCTTGGGCCCAGGGGGCACGGGCACTGAAGCTTTCTTT.

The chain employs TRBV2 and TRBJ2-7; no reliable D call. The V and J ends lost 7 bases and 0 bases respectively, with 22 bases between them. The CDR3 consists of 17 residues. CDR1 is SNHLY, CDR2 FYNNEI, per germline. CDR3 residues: CASITQVRSHFSYEQYF. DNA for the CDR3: TGTGCCAGCATTACCCAGGTCCGAAGCCATTTCTCCTACGAGCAGTACTTC.

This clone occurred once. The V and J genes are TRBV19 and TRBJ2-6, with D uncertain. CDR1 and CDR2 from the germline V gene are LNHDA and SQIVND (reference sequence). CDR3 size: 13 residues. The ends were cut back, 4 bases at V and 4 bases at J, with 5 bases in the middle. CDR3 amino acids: CASSRAGANVLTF. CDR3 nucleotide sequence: TGTGCCAGTAGTAGGGCAGGGGCCAACGTCCTGACTTTC.

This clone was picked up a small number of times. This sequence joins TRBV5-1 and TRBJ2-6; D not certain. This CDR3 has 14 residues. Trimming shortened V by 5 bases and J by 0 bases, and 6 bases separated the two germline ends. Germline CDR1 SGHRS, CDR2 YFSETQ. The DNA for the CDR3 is TGCGCCAGCAGTGAGAGCTCTGGGGCCAACGTCCTGACTTTC. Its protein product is CASSESSGANVLTF.

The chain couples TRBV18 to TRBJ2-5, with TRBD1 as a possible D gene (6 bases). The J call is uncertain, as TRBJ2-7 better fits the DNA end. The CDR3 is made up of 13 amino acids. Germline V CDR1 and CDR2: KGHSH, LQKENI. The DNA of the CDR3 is TGTGCCAGCTCACCACGTAACAGGGACGAGCAGTACTTC. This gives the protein CASSPRNRDEQYF.

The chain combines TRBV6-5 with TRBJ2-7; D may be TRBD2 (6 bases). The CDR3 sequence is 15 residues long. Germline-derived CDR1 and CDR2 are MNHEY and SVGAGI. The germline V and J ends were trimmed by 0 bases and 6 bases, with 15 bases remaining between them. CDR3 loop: CASSYSTWGEAEQYF. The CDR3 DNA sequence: TGTGCCAGCAGTTACTCGACCTGGGGGGAGGCCGAGCAGTACTTC.

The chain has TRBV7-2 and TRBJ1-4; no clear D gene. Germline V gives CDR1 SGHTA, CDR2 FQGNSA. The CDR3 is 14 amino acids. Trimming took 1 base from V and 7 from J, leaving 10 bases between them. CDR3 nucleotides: TGTGCCAGCAGCTTAGATCCATCGGGTGAAAAACTGTTTTTT. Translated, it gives CASSLDPSGEKLFF.

CDR3 sequence reads: CASSSAAGIETQYF. The CDR3 region has the DNA TGTGCCAGTTCCTCGGCGGCAGGGATCGAGACCCAGTACTTC. The chain has TRBV19 and TRBJ2-5, with D perhaps TRBD1 (5 bases). Trimming removed 8 bases from V and 5 bases from J, with 18 bases in between. CDR3 length: 14 amino acids. The V gene's germline CDR1 is LNHDA and CDR2 SQIVND (reference sequence). The variable domain in full, with the rest retrieved from reference TRBV19 and TRBJ2-5, is DGGITQSPKYLFRKEGQNVTLSCEQNLNHDAMYWYRQDPGQGLRLIYYSQIVNDFQKGDIAEGYSVSREKKESFPLTVTSAQKNPTAFYLCASSSAAGIETQYFGPGTRLLVL.

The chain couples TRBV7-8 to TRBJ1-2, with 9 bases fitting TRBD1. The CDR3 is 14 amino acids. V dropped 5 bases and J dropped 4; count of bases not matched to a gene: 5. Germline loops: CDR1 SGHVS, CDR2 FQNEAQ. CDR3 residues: CASSPGTGIYGYTF. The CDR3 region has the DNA TGTGCCAGCAGCCCCGGGACAGGGATCTATGGCTACACCTTC.

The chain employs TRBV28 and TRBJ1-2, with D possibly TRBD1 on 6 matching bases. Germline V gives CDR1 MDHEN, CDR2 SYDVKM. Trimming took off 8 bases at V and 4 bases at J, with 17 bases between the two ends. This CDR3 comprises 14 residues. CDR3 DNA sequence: TGTGCCAGCCGGTCGGACAGACAAGTCTATGGCTACACCTTC. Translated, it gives CASRSDRQVYGYTF.

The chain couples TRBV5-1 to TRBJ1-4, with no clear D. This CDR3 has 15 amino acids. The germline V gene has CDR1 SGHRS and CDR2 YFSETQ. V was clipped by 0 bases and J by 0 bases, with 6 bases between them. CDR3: CASSLVAATNEKLFF. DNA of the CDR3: TGCGCCAGCAGCTTGGTCGCAGCAACTAATGAAAAACTGTTTTTT.

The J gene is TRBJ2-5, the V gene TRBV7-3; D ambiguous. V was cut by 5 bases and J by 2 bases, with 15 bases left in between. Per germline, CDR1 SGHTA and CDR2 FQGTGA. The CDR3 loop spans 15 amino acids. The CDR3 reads CASSPTFANQETQYF. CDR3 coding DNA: TGTGCCAGCAGCCCCACCTTCGCGAATCAAGAGACCCAGTACTTC.

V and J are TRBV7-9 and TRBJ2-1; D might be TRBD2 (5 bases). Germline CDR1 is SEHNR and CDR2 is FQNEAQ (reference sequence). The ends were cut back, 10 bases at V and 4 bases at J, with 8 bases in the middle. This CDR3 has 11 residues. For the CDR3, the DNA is TGTGCCACCGGGATATACAATGAGCAGTTCTTC. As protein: CATGIYNEQFF.

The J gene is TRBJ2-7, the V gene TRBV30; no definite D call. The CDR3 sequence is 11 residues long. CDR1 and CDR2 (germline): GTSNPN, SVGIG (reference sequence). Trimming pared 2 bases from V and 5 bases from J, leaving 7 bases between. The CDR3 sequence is CAWSFSDEQYF. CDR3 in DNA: TGTGCCTGGAGTTTTTCCGACGAGCAGTACTTC.

The CDR3 DNA sequence: TGTGCCAGCAGCATGGGACAGGGGTCAAACGAGCAGTACTTC. Translating it yields CASSMGQGSNEQYF. The V gene is TRBV5-4, the J gene TRBJ2-7; 10 nucleotides align to TRBD1. Per germline, CDR1 SGHNT and CDR2 YYREEE (reference sequence). V lost 4 bases, J lost 5 bases, and 6 bases stayed unmatched. The CDR3 length is 14 residues.

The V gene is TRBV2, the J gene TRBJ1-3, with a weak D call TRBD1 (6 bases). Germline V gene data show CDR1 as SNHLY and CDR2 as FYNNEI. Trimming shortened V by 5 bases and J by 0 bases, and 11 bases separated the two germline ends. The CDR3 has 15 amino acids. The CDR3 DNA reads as TGTGCCAGCAGTTGGGACAACAGCTCTGGAAACACCATATATTTT. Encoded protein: CASSWDNSSGNTIYF.

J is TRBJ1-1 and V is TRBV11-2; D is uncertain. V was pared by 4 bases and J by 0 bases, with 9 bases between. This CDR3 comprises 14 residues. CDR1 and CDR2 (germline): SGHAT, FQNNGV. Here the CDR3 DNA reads TGTGCCAGCAGCTGGGCTACCATGAACACTGAAGCTTTCTTT. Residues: CASSWATMNTEAFF.

The CDR3, as DNA: TGTGCCAGCAGCGCTGGGACAGCATATGGCTACACCTTC. Protein sequence: CASSAGTAYGYTF. This chain uses TRBV7-8 with TRBJ1-2; 7 nucleotides line up with TRBD1. The CDR3 is made up of 13 amino acids. The ends lost 5 bases at V and 5 bases at J; junction bases unmatched: 5. Germline V CDR1 and CDR2: SGHVS, FQNEAQ.

CDR3 DNA sequence: TGTGCCAGCAGTCCCGGGGGATGGACTAGCGGGAGTGATGAGCAGTTCTTC. It encodes CASSPGGWTSGSDEQFF. The V and J genes are TRBV11-2 and TRBJ2-1, with 13 bases matching TRBD2. Per germline, CDR1 SGHAT and CDR2 FQNNGV. V gave up 6 bases and J gave up 8 bases; unmatched junction bases: 13. The CDR3 has 17 amino acids.

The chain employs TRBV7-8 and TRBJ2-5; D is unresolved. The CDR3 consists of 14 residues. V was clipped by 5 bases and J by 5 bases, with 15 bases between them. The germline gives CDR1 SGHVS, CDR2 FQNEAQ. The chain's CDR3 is CASSPLRSLETQYF. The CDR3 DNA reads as TGTGCCAGCAGCCCCTTGAGGTCATTGGAGACCCAGTACTTC.

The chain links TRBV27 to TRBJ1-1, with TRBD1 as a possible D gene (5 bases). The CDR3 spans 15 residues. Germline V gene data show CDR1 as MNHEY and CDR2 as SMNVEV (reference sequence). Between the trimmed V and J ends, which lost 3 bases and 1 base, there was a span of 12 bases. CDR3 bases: TGTGCCAGCAGTTTGGGCATGGGGGGGAACACTGAAGCTTTCTTT. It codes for CASSLGMGGNTEAFF.

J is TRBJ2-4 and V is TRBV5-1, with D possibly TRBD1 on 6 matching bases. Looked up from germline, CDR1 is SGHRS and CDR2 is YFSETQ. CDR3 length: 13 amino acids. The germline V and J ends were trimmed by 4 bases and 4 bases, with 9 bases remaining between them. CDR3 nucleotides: TGCGCCAGCAGCCCCCAGGGGAAAAACATTCAGTACTTC. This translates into CASSPQGKNIQYF.

CDR3 bases: TGTGCCAGCGGAAGGGGCAGTAACACTGAAGCTTTCTTT. Translated, it gives CASGRGSNTEAFF. V gene TRBV2 combines with J gene TRBJ1-1; D is possibly TRBD1 (5 bases). The V end lost 8 bases, the J end lost 2 bases, and 12 bases lay between the germline ends. This CDR3 region has 13 residues. Germline loops: CDR1 SNHLY, CDR2 FYNNEI.